These 2 T cell receptor beta chains were all obtained from the same sample, sequenced in a study of T cell changes during pregnancy in multiple sclerosis. The table came from immunoSEQ multiplex PCR; TCRdb's copy has only in-frame clones and leaves some out. Among tens of thousands of clones listed, 70% to 90% were seen once. This material consisted of CD4+ T cells from peripheral blood mononuclear cells, taken in the first trimester of pregnancy. All receptors come from a female donor in good health, enrolled as a control in a pregnancy study.

The rearrangement links TRBV2 to TRBJ2-7; TRBD1 aligns across 7 bases. Germline loops: CDR1 SNHLY, CDR2 FYNNEI. The V and J ends lost 6 bases and 2 bases, in that order; junction bases with no gene match: 13. The CDR3 runs to 16 residues. DNA of the CDR3: TGTGCCAGCAGCCGCCGCCTGACAGGGAATCCCTACGAGCAGTACTTC. Translation: CASSRRLTGNPYEQYF.

The gene calls are TRBV6-1 and TRBJ1-1; TRBD1 might be the D (5 bases). The length of the CDR3 is 14 residues. Deletions cut 4 bases from V and 3 bases from J, with 12 bases between. Germline V lookup: CDR1 MNHNS, CDR2 SASEGT. Here the CDR3 DNA reads TGTGCCAGCAGTGTTGGAGGGGTGGACACTGAAGCTTTCTTT. Translating it yields CASSVGGVDTEAFF.